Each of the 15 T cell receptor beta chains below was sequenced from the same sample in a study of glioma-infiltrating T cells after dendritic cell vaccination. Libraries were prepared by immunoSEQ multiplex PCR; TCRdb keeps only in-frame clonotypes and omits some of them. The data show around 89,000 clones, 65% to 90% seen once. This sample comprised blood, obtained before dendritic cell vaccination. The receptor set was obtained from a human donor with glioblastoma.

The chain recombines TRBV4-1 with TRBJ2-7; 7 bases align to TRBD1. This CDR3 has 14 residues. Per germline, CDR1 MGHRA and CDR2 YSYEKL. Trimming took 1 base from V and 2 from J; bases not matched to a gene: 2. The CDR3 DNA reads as TGCGCCAGCAGCCAAGGGGACAGTGCCTACGAGCAGTACTTC. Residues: CASSQGDSAYEQYF.

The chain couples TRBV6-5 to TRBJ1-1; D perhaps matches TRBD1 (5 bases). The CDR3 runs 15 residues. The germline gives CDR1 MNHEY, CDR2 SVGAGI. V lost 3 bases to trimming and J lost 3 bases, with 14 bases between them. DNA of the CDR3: TGTGCCAGCAGTTATGGGGGGGAGGGCTACACTGAAGCTTTCTTT. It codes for CASSYGGEGYTEAFF.

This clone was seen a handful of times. The CDR3 here is CASRLGGSNEKLFF. CDR3 nucleotide sequence: TGCGCCAGCAGGCTCGGAGGGAGTAATGAAAAACTGTTTTTT. This chain joins TRBV5-1 and TRBJ1-4, with unresolved D. V lost 5 bases and J lost 4, with 12 bases in between. Germline values: CDR1 SGHRS, CDR2 YFSETQ. The CDR3 has 14 residues. The variable domain in full, with the rest retrieved from reference TRBV5-1 and TRBJ1-4, is KAGVTQTPRYLIKTRGQQVTLSCSPISGHRSVSWYQQTPGQGLQFLFEYFSETQRNKGNFPGRFSGRQFSNSRSEMNVSTLELGDSALYLCASRLGGSNEKLFFGSGTQLSVL.

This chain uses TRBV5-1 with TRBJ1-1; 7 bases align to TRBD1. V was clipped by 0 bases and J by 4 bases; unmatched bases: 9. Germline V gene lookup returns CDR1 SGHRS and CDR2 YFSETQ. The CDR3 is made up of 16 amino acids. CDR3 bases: TGCGCCAGCAGCTTGGCCCCTAGGACAGGCGTCACTGAAGCTTTCTTT. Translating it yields CASSLAPRTGVTEAFF. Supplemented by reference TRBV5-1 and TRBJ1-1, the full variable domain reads KAGVTQTPRYLIKTRGQQVTLSCSPISGHRSVSWYQQTPGQGLQFLFEYFSETQRNKGNFPGRFSGRQFSNSRSEMNVSTLELGDSALYLCASSLAPRTGVTEAFFGQGTRLTVV.

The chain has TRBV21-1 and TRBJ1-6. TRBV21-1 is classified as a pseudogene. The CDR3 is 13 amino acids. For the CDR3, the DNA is TGTGCCAGCAGCAAGGATTGGGAGTCACCCCTCCACTTT. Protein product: CASSKDWESPLHF.

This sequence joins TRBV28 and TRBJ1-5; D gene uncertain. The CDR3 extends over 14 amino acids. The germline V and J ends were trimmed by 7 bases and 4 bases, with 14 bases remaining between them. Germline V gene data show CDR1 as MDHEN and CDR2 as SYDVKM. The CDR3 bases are TGTGCCAGCACCCCCCCGCCGGGTAATCAGCCCCAGCATTTT. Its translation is CASTPPPGNQPQHF.

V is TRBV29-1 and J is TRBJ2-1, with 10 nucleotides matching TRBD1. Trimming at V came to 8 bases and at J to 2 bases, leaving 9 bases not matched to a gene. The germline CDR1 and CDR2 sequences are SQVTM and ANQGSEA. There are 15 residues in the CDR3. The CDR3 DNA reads TGCAGCTCCGGGGGGGGGACAGGGGCCTACAATGAGCAGTTCTTC. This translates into CSSGGGTGAYNEQFF.

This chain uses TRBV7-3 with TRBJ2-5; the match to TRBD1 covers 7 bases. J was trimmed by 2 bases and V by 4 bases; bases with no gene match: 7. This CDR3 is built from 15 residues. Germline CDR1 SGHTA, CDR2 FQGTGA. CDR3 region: CASSSTGTAQETQYF. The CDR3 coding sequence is TGTGCCAGCAGCTCGACCGGGACAGCTCAAGAGACCCAGTACTTC.

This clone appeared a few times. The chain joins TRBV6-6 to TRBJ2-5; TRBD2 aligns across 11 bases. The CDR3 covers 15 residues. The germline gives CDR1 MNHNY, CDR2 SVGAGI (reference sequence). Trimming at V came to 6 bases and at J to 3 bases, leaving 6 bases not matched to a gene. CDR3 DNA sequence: TGTGCCAGCAGCCGACAGGGACTAGCGGAAGAGACCCAGTACTTC. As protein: CASSRQGLAEETQYF.

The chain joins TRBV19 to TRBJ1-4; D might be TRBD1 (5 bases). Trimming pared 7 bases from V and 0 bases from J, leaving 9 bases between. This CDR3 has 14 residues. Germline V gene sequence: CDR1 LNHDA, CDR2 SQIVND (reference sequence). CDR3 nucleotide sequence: TGTGCCAGTACGCTGACAGCAACTAATGAAAAACTGTTTTTT. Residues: CASTLTATNEKLFF. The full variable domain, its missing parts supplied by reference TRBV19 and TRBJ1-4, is DGGITQSPKYLFRKEGQNVTLSCEQNLNHDAMYWYRQDPGQGLRLIYYSQIVNDFQKGDIAEGYSVSREKKESFPLTVTSAQKNPTAFYLCASTLTATNEKLFFGSGTQLSVL.

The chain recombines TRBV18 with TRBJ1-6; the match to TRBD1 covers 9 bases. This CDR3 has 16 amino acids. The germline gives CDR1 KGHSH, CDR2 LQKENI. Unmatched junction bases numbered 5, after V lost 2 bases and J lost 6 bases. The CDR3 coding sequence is TGTGCCAGCTCACCAAGGACAGGGGAAGGTAATTCACCCCTCCACTTT. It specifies CASSPRTGEGNSPLHF.

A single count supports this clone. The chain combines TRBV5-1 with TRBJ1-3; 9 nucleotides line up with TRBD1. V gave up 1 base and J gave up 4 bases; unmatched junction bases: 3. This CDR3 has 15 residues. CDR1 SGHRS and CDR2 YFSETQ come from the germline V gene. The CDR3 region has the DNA TGCGCCAGCAGCTTGCGACAGGGGGACGGAAACACCATATATTTT. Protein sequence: CASSLRQGDGNTIYF.

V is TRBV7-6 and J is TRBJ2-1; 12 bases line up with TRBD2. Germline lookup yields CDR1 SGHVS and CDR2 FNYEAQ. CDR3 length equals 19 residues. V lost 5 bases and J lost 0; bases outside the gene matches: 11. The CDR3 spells CASSHNPPTSGSSYNEQFF. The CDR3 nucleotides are TGTGCCAGCAGCCACAACCCGCCGACTAGCGGGAGCTCCTACAATGAGCAGTTCTTC.

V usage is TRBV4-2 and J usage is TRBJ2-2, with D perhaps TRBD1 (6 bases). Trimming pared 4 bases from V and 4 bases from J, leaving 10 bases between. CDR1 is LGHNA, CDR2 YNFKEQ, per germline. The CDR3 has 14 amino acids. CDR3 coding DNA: TGTGCCAGCAGCCCGCAGGGGCCCACCGGGGAGCTGTTTTTT. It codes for CASSPQGPTGELFF.

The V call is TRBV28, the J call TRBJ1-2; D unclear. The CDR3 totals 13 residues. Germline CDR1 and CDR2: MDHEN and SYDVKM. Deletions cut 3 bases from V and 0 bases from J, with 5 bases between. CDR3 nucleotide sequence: TGTGCCAGCAGTTTGAGGGCTAACTATGGCTACACCTTC. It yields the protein CASSLRANYGYTF.